The clone carrying this T cell receptor beta chain showed up many times. The antigen is unknown. The authors produced cDNA by 5'RACE using 10-nucleotide random UMIs. Each CDR3 protein is one row after TCRdb ran MiXCR on the 5' RACE reads. The sample holds fewer than 50,000 distinct CDR3 sequences, roughly 2.5% seen once. The V and J ends lost 3 bases and 1 base respectively, with 12 bases between them. This CDR3 comprises 15 residues. Germline V gene lookup returns CDR1 DFQATT and CDR2 SNEGSKA (reference sequence). The data are from a study of neurological immune-mediated disorders. General study findings and limits: TCR-beta repertoires seemed private in all groups, with no expanded CDR3 amino acid sequences shared.

PBMCs stored at -80 C, 2 million in total, were the source of the unsorted libraries. The rearrangement links TRBV20-1 to TRBJ2-2; D is uncertain. This TCR was sampled from a man aged 25-45 years with multiple sclerosis. Sample: PBMCs. This chain's CDR3 is CSASTPSKNTGELFF. The CDR3 DNA is TGCAGTGCTAGTACTCCGAGCAAGAACACCGGGGAGCTGTTTTTT.